A selection of T cell receptor beta chains follows, all from one sample in a study of T cells after yellow fever vaccination. TCRdb re-called the 5' RACE reads with MiXCR, one entry per CDR3 protein. The sample lists some 110,000 distinct CDR3 sequences, roughly 8.9% occurring once. Sequences were derived from CD8+ T cells sorted from PBMCs, sampled 45 days after the yellow fever booster vaccination. Every receptor here comes from a young man who received the YFV17D yellow fever vaccine. CDR3s include the opening cysteine and the closing phenylalanine or tryptophan. The D gene is left open where the match is weak. The size entry is marked missing in some rows and otherwise reads once, few, many or a size class.

clone size	D gene	V gene	J gene	CDR3 DNA	CDR3 protein
many	NA	TRBV5-1	TRBJ2-7	TGCGCCAGCAGCTTGGCCTTTCCTAGAGAGCAGTACTTC	CASSLAFPREQYF
few	NA	TRBV7-9	TRBJ2-1	TGTGCCAGCAGGCCCCCGGGTGGGGTGAAGCAGTTCTTC	CASRPPGGVKQFF
many	NA	TRBV19	TRBJ2-3	TGTGCCAGTAGTTTTAGCGGAGGGGGAGCAGATACGCAGTATTTT	CASSFSGGGADTQYF
many	TRBD1	TRBV5-1	TRBJ1-3	TGCGCCCGCCTAGCGGACAGGGAGATTGGAAACACCATATATTTT	CARLADREIGNTIYF
NA	NA	TRBV20-1	TRBJ2-5	TGCAGTGCTGGCTTCGGGTCGACTCCTAATCGGTACCAAGAGACCCAGTACTTC	CSAGFGSTPNRYQETQYF
many	NA	TRBV20-1	TRBJ2-1	TGCAGTGCTACCAACCCCTCCTACAATGAGCAGTTCTTC	CSATNPSYNEQFF
NA	NA	TRBV4-3	TRBJ2-2	TGCGCCAGCAGCCAGGACAGAATGAACACCGGGGAGCTGTTTTTT	CASSQDRMNTGELFF
many	TRBD2	TRBV7-6	TRBJ2-7	TGTGCCAGCAGCCCCGGGACTAGCGTGATCTACGAGCAGTACTTC	CASSPGTSVIYEQYF
many	NA	TRBV27	TRBJ2-1	TGTGCCAGCAGTCCAATGGGGAGAAATGAGCAGTTCTTC	CASSPMGRNEQFF
few	NA	TRBV6-5	TRBJ2-2	TGTGCCAGCAGTTATGGGTGGTTCGGGCGGAACTACACCGGGGAGCTGTTTTTT	CASSYGWFGRNYTGELFF
many	NA	TRBV12-3/TRBV12-4	TRBJ2-2	TGTGCCAGCAGCTCCTCCCGGACCGGGGAGCTGTTTTTT	CASSSSRTGELFF
many	TRBD1	TRBV15	TRBJ2-7	TGTGCCATATCTGGCGTCGGACAGGGGGCCTACGAGCAGTACTTC	CAISGVGQGAYEQYF
many	NA	TRBV25-1	TRBJ1-6	TGTGCCAGCAGTGATGAACGGCGTAATTCACCCCTCCACTTT	CASSDERRNSPLHF
NA	TRBD1	TRBV29-1	TRBJ1-2	TGCAGCGTTGTGGGACAGGGGGACTATGGCTACACCTTC	CSVVGQGDYGYTF
few	NA	TRBV6-1	TRBJ2-1	TGTGCCAGCAGTGACGGAGGGACAGACTATTACAATGAGCAGTTCTTC	CASSDGGTDYYNEQFF
NA	NA	TRBV6-5	TRBJ1-4	TGTGCCAGCAGTTACAACAGGCCTATAACTAATGAAAAACTGTTTTTT	CASSYNRPITNEKLFF
once	TRBD2	TRBV12-5	TRBJ2-1	TGTGCCACCGGGAGGTCCTTTTCAAATGAGCAGTTCTTC	CATGRSFSNEQFF
NA	NA	TRBV19	TRBJ2-3	TGTGCCAGTTTCCCCCCAGGGGGGGGGCGCACAGATACGCAGTATTTT	CASFPPGGGRTDTQYF
many	TRBD2	TRBV7-9	TRBJ2-1	TGTGCCAGCAGCTTATTGGCGGGAGGGTCCTACAATGAGCAGTTCTTC	CASSLLAGGSYNEQFF
few	TRBD2	TRBV6-5	TRBJ2-1	TGTGCCAGCAGTTACTCGAGACCAAGCGGGAGAGGAAATGAGCAGTTCTTC	CASSYSRPSGRGNEQFF
few	NA	TRBV7-9	TRBJ2-1	TGTGCCAGCAGTCCAGGGTCTGGGGTTTACAATGAGCAGTTCTTC	CASSPGSGVYNEQFF
many	TRBD2	TRBV20-1	TRBJ2-7	TGCAGTGCTAGAGATAGAGGGGGGGGACTAGCGGGAGGAGCCGAGCAGTACTTC	CSARDRGGGLAGGAEQYF
many	TRBD1	TRBV27	TRBJ2-5	TGTGCCAGCAGACAGGGGGAGACCCAGTACTTC	CASRQGETQYF